The source of this T cell receptor (beta chain) is a study of regulatory T cells in long-lasting Graves disease. Documented time point: persistent/refractory GD, antithyroid drugs over 5 years with positive TRAb. Construction of the TCR library relied on RNA isolated from PBMCs. Assembly of TCR beta libraries relied on iRepertoire HTBI primers together with Arm-PCR of CDR3 regions. TCRdb passed the multiplex PCR reads through MiXCR, listing each CDR3 protein once. This table has 650,000 to 850,000 distinct CDR3 sequences, approximately 29% appearing once. Germline V gives CDR1 MNHEY, CDR2 SVGEGT. The CDR3 is 14 residues long. Trimming stripped 2 bases from V and 2 bases from J, with 6 bases between. This clonotype was observed a few times.

The chain is built from TRBV6-2 or TRBV6-3 and TRBJ2-2; D is ambiguous. This receptor was obtained from a female donor with Graves disease. The source material was peripheral blood mononuclear cells (PBMCs), sampled when the disease was refractory, from a patient treated with antithyroid drugs. The chain's CDR3 is CASSYVSNTGELFF. The CDR3, as DNA: TGTGCCAGCAGTTACGTGTCCAACACCGGGGAGCTGTTTTTT.